Reported below is one T cell receptor (beta chain). Its matching antigen is unknown. The junction shows a germline mismatch at one end, possibly a read error. These data originate in a study of regulatory T cells. Primers: 52 TRBV forward and 13 TRBJ reverse. The assay was immunoSEQ multiplex PCR, and TCRdb's table has in-frame clones only and misses some. Among roughly 32,000 clones listed, around 91% were seen once. General study results and limits: Regulatory T cells showed the strongest V-J pair restriction and V/J gene skewing among patient repertoires. Hydrophobic residues at CDR3 positions 6 and 7 were enriched in conventional CD4+ T cells of CD3G-deficient patients.

CD4+ cells were sorted into CD25-high CD127-low regulatory cells and CD25-low CD127-high conventional cells. This CDR3 is 17 amino acids long. Germline loops: CDR1 SGHAT, CDR2 FQNNGV. The source of this sequence is a person between 18 and 35 years old with CD3G deficiency. V and J are TRBV11-2 and TRBJ2-6, with a weak D call TRBD2 (5 bases). The sequencing sample was made of conventional CD4+ T cells sorted from blood. The CDR3 sequence: CASSLELRGSGANVLTF. In nucleotides, the CDR3 is TGTGCCAGCAGCCTAGAGCTTCGGGGCTCTGGGGCCAACGTCCTGACTTTC. The whole variable domain, filled in from reference TRBV11-2 and TRBJ2-6, reads EAGVAQSPRYKIIEKRQSVAFWCNPISGHATLYWYQQILGQGPKLLIQFQNNGVVDDSQLPKDRFSAERLKGVDSTLKIQPAKLEDSAVYLCASSLELRGSGANVLTFGAGSRLTVL.